These 11 T cell receptor beta chains were all obtained from the same sample, sequenced in a study of T cell repertoires in cytomegalovirus infection. Each CDR3 protein is one row after TCRdb ran MiXCR on the reads. The sample lists under 300,000 distinct CDR3 sequences, around 15% occurring once. Material for sequencing was CD8+ T cells from PBMCs. Receptors were obtained from a human donor in good health (CMV status not recorded). Some clones in this sample may be carry-over from other donors' samples.

The chain joins TRBV12-3 or TRBV12-4 to TRBJ2-1; no reliable D call. The CDR3 spans 13 residues. Trimming shortened V by 7 bases and J by 6 bases, and 13 bases separated the two germline ends. CDR3 amino acids: CASTFSSANEQFF. CDR3 sequence (DNA): TGTGCCAGCACCTTCTCGTCGGCCAATGAGCAGTTCTTC.

The V call is TRBV28, the J call TRBJ1-5; no reliable D call. The CDR3 runs 16 residues. Germline CDR1 reads MDHEN; CDR2 reads SYDVKM. Trimming removed 3 bases from V and 0 bases from J, with 12 bases in between. CDR3 nucleotide sequence: TGTGCCAGCAGTTTCCGAAAATGGGGTAGCAATCAGCCCCAGCATTTT. This codes for CASSFRKWGSNQPQHF.

This clonotype was seen only a few times. This chain joins TRBV6-6 and TRBJ1-1; no reliable D call. Per germline, CDR1 MNHNY and CDR2 SVGAGI (reference sequence). This CDR3 contains 15 residues. Trimming removed 6 bases at V and 0 bases at J, with 14 bases between. CDR3 DNA sequence: TGTGCCAGCAGCCTCAAAGGAGGGATGAACACTGAAGCTTTCTTT. It encodes CASSLKGGMNTEAFF.

A few counts support this clonotype. The chain employs TRBV10-3 and TRBJ2-3, with TRBD2 as a possible D gene (6 bases). V lost 0 bases, J lost 6 bases, and 7 bases lay in between. The germline V gene has CDR1 ENHRY and CDR2 SYGVKD. The CDR3 runs 13 residues. In DNA, the CDR3 is TGTGCCATCAGTGAGTCGGAGGGGGATACGCAGTATTTT. Translated: CAISESEGDTQYF.

This clonotype was seen many times. This chain links TRBV20-1 with TRBJ1-1; 7 bases agree with TRBD1. The CDR3 covers 14 residues. V shed 1 base, J shed 3 bases, and the junction held 5 bases outside the gene matches. CDR1 is DFQATT, CDR2 SNEGSKA, per germline (reference sequence). The CDR3 coding sequence is TGCAGTGCTAGAGCCTCGACAGGGCACACTGAAGCTTTCTTT. As protein: CSARASTGHTEAFF.

The J gene is TRBJ2-1, the V gene TRBV6-1; 9 bases line up with TRBD1. The CDR3 is made up of 15 amino acids. Germline CDR1 is MNHNS and CDR2 is SASEGT. With 7 bases clipped from V and 1 base from J, the junction kept 5 bases outside the gene matches. The CDR3 here is CASILGTGSYNEQFF. Here the CDR3 DNA reads TGTGCCAGCATCCTAGGGACAGGGTCCTACAATGAGCAGTTCTTC.

This chain joins TRBV14 and TRBJ2-3; 10 bases fit TRBD2. CDR1 is SGHDN and CDR2 is FVKESK in the germline V gene. CDR3 length equals 16 residues. Trimming at V came to 0 bases and at J to 2 bases, leaving 2 bases not matched to a gene. The CDR3 loop is CASSQDSGGATDTQYF. As DNA, the CDR3 is TGTGCCAGCAGCCAAGACAGCGGGGGGGCCACAGATACGCAGTATTTT.

This clonotype was observed a handful of times. The chain recombines TRBV29-1 with TRBJ2-1; 10 nucleotides match TRBD1. V was pared by 1 base and J by 9 bases, with 6 bases of the junction left unmatched. In germline, CDR1 is SQVTM, CDR2 ANQGSEA. CDR3 size: 14 residues. The CDR3 DNA reads as TGCAGCGTTGAAGGGACAGGGGGGGACGGTGAGCAGTTCTTC. Translating it yields CSVEGTGGDGEQFF.

This chain joins TRBV12-5 and TRBJ2-7; 7 bases align to TRBD2. Germline V gene data show CDR1 as LGHNT and CDR2 as FRNRAP. The CDR3 consists of 14 residues. The trim removed 5 bases at V and 6 bases at J, leaving 10 bases unmatched. CDR3 protein: CASGTLGGRGEQYF. The CDR3 DNA sequence: TGTGCTAGTGGTACCCTGGGAGGGCGAGGCGAGCAGTACTTC.

The chain joins TRBV14 to TRBJ1-2; D perhaps matches TRBD1 (6 bases). This CDR3 comprises 15 residues. V shed 1 base and J shed 4 bases, with 13 bases lying between them. Germline V lookup: CDR1 SGHDN, CDR2 FVKESK. This CDR3 reads CASSQGPTGSYGYTF. DNA of the CDR3: TGTGCCAGCAGCCAAGGGCCCACAGGGTCCTATGGCTACACCTTC.

The chain is built from TRBV2 and TRBJ2-5; TRBD2 aligns across 15 bases. This CDR3 is built from 17 residues. The junction had 5 bases not matched to a gene; V was cut back by 1 base and J by 5 bases. Germline CDR1 SNHLY, CDR2 FYNNEI. The CDR3 DNA reads TGTGCCAGCAGTGAAGGCGGACTAGCGGGGGGGGCTGAGACCCAGTACTTC. As protein: CASSEGGLAGGAETQYF.